This T cell receptor beta chain was captured in a study of T cells in tuberculosis. Study overall: Sequenced TCRs come from CD1B-GMM tetramer-binding T cells.

Clones were sequenced by immunoSEQ multiplex PCR, and TCRdb holds only the in-frame ones, with some missing. This table has tens of thousands of clones, 92% appearing once. Study-level findings and limits: Active tuberculosis alpha repertoires lay closer to GMM-specific TCRs than controls'.

Time point indicated: new active TB diagnosis, blood taken before or within 7 days of starting treatment. The germline gives CDR1 LNHDA, CDR2 SQIVND (reference sequence). Between the trimmed V and J ends, which lost 5 bases and 7 bases, there was a span of 20 bases. The CDR3 runs 16 residues. On this clone itself: Its specificity is unknown.

This specimen consisted of PBMCs, obtained at tuberculosis diagnosis. This clonotype was sampled from an adult with tuberculosis. Some clones in this sample may be carry-over from other donors' samples. The chain recombines TRBV19 with TRBJ1-4; D unclear. For the CDR3, the DNA is TGTGCCAGTAGTTACCAGTCGACTTCTCTAACTGAAAAACTGTTTTTT. This sequence encodes CASSYQSTSLTEKLFF.